Reported below is one T cell receptor (beta chain). The entry originates in a study of blood T cell repertoires in COVID-19. Study at large: Acute-phase and convalescent COVID-19 samples originated in the United States, Italy and Spain.

The germline V gene encodes CDR1 SEHNR and CDR2 FQNEAQ (reference sequence). V lost 3 bases, J lost 7 bases, and 6 bases stayed unmatched. The CDR3 extends over 15 amino acids. Residents of 20 to 25 US areas, aged about 18 to 89 years, made up the participants. Participant reports of clinical history set cohort assignment. This table comes from immunoSEQ multiplex PCR, and its TCRdb copy is limited to in-frame clones, with some not included. The sample includes about 440,000 clones, approximately 90% of them seen just once. The material sequenced was PBMCs or T cells enriched from blood (not recorded which). V is TRBV7-9 and J is TRBJ2-1, with 10 bases matching TRBD2. The TCR sequence derives from a woman in her late teens or twenties with acute COVID-19. DNA for the CDR3: TGTGCCAGCAGCTTGATAGCGGGGGGCCCGAATGAGCAGTTCTTC. Amino acid sequence: CASSLIAGGPNEQFF. The entire variable domain, with the rest obtained from reference TRBV7-9 and TRBJ2-1, is as follows: DTGVSQNPRHKITKRGQNVTFRCDPISEHNRLYWYRQTLGQGPEFLTYFQNEAQLEKSRLLSDRFSAERPKGSFSTLEIQRTEQGDSAMYLCASSLIAGGPNEQFFGPGTRLTVL.